This TCR beta chain came from a study of identical twins. Regarding this clonotype: No antigen is known for it.

TCRdb ran MiXCR on the 5' RACE reads and lists one entry per CDR3 protein. The sample has approximately 220,000 distinct CDR3 sequences, 6% to 8% seen once. The CDR3 runs to 17 residues. Losses at the gene ends were 6 bases for V and 9 bases for J; bases not matched to a gene: 19. Germline CDR1 MNHEY, CDR2 SVGEGT. Whole-study findings and limits: Abundant beta clonotypes from cord blood bore fewer insertions; memory repertoires lacked this pattern. Monozygotic twin pairs showed more out-of-frame TCR alpha sharing than models estimated. Out-of-frame alpha sequences common to twins exhibited a surplus of low generation probability. Invariant MAIT and iNKT cells could partly confound zero-insertion analyses.

These sequences were also reported in another study, on yellow fever vaccine responses in identical twins.

The chain is built from TRBV6-2 or TRBV6-3 and TRBJ2-1; 8 bases line up with TRBD2. Sequencing was performed on CD8+ T cells sorted from blood. This TCR came from a woman aged 18 to 35 in good health. The CDR3 loop reads CASSPMVPGLVLGEQFF. DNA of the CDR3: TGTGCCAGCAGCCCAATGGTGCCGGGACTAGTCTTGGGTGAGCAGTTCTTC.